The clone carrying this TCR beta chain was detected once. What it binds is unknown. This sample stems from a study of T cells in Graves' hyperthyroidism and ophthalmopathy. The study, taken as a whole, reports: Blood also carried most thyroid clonotypes expanded above 0.001.

V lost 3 bases, J lost 7 bases, and 17 bases lay in between. The CDR3 contains 14 residues. In germline, CDR1 is SGDLS, CDR2 YYNGEE. Amplification of TCR beta CDR3 regions was performed using RNA transcripts as template. The TCR CDR3 first-round RT-PCR relied on the HTBI primer set. Each CDR3 protein gets one entry after TCRdb re-called the multiplex PCR reads with MiXCR. The sample lists over 90,000 distinct CDR3 sequences; 40% to 50% were seen once. The clonotype comes from a middle-aged man with Graves' hyperthyroidism. The chain is built from TRBV9 and TRBJ2-7; tentatively, D is TRBD2 (6 bases). The material sequenced was blood. The CDR3 nucleotides are TGTGCCAGCAGCGAAAACGGGAGTATAGATGAGCAGTACTTC. Protein sequence: CASSENGSIDEQYF.